This T cell receptor beta chain came from a study of shared clonotypes between healthy human individuals. About the study: The people who gave samples were a couple of women and a few men aged 18 to 49. Study-wide results and caveats: The expectation was that sequencing depth would affect clonotype sharing among donors. Across subsets, estimated richness was generally greater for naive than for memory populations.

Using immunoSEQ multiplex PCR, the repertoire was profiled, and TCRdb retains in-frame clones only, with some absent. Of about 800,000 clones listed, roughly 96% are singletons. On this clone itself: Its specificity is unknown.

Naive CD8 cells were CD45RO-negative, positively selected for CCR7, excluding terminally differentiated effector memory CD45RA+ cells. All the donors were Caucasian adults who lived in Nashville, Tennessee. The sequenced material came from naive CD8+ T cells sorted from blood. This receptor was identified in a man aged 25 to 40 in good health.

The CDR3 loop is CASSSPFSRMGNEQFF. DNA of the CDR3: TGTGCCAGCAGTTCACCTTTTTCGAGGATGGGCAATGAGCAGTTCTTC. The genes are TRBV27 and TRBJ2-1, with D uncertain. The V end was cut by 4 bases, the J end by 6 bases, with 19 bases between. The germline gives CDR1 MNHEY, CDR2 SMNVEV (reference sequence). The CDR3 covers 16 residues.